This T cell receptor (beta chain) was sequenced for a study of T-cell reconstitution after alpha-beta-depleted transplantation in children. General study findings and limits: In some patients, recipient T cells and intrathymic progenitors surviving conditioning explained high day-60 diversity. From newly produced T cells came most of the T-cell counts and diversity one year after transplant. Expanded graft clones, several hundred of them, were reportedly the source of alpha-beta T cells about two months after transplant.

The CDR3 has 14 residues. Germline V CDR1 and CDR2: DFQATT, SNEGSKA (reference sequence). The germline V and J ends were trimmed by 0 bases and 3 bases, with 11 bases remaining between them. Unique molecular identifiers were used to barcode this TCRbeta library. TCRdb ran MiXCR on the PCR reads and lists one entry per CDR3 protein. Among around 140,000 distinct CDR3 sequences listed, around 8.8% were seen once. This clonotype was detected only a few times. Its target is unknown. The receptor was isolated from a female patient aged 2-9 years who had a stem cell transplant for congenital amegakaryocytic thrombocytopenia, so the T cells may come from the graft donor. Sequences were derived from PBMCs, mostly from graft donor cells, sampled 180 days after TCRalphabeta/CD19-depleted stem cell transplant. The V call is TRBV20-1, the J call TRBJ1-2; D gene unclear. This chain's CDR3 is CSARDLRAYYGYTF. The CDR3 region has the DNA TGCAGTGCTAGAGATCTTAGGGCCTACTATGGCTACACCTTC.